This T cell receptor (beta chain) was found in a study of blood T cell repertoires in COVID-19. Participant-given clinical history determined each cohort assignment. As originally analysed: Amplification of reference gene primers provided the estimated nucleated cell counts. Assay used: immunoSEQ multiplex PCR; TCRdb lists only in-frame clones, some missing. V and J calls and clone size are copied from that table; D and trimming were computed from the DNA. The sample has roughly 250,000 clones; approximately 88% are singletons. This TCR was recovered from a woman in her forties with acute COVID-19. Material: PBMCs or T cells enriched from blood (not recorded which).

The CDR3 reads CASSEGVFSGNTIYF. The CDR3 coding sequence is TGTGCCAGCAGTGAAGGAGTATTCTCTGGAAACACCATATATTTT. V gene TRBV25-1 combines with J gene TRBJ1-3; D uncertain. This CDR3 has 15 amino acids. Trimming pared 2 bases from V and 0 bases from J, leaving 8 bases between. Germline V CDR1 and CDR2: MGHDK, SYGVNS.